The 32 T cell receptor beta chains below all came from one sample that was sequenced in a study of T cell repertoires in cytomegalovirus infection. TCRdb ran MiXCR on the reads and lists one entry per CDR3 protein. The table lists just over 300,000 distinct CDR3 sequences, about a sixth of them singletons. Sequenced: PBMCs. The receptors here all came from a human donor in good health (CMV status not recorded). Some clones in this sample may be carry-over from other donors' samples.

The genes are TRBV5-4 and TRBJ2-5; D is perhaps TRBD2 (7 bases). The CDR3 has 15 residues. V was trimmed by 0 bases and J by 4 bases, leaving 13 bases between them. Germline values: CDR1 SGHNT, CDR2 YYREEE (reference sequence). The CDR3 DNA sequence: TGTGCCAGCAGCTTGGTCTCCGGGGGGCTAGAGACCCAGTACTTC. Translated, it gives CASSLVSGGLETQYF.

The gene calls are TRBV19 and TRBJ2-7; TRBD1 aligns across 7 bases. Germline CDR1 is LNHDA and CDR2 is SQIVND (reference sequence). The CDR3 has 14 residues. The V gene end was trimmed by 4 bases and the J gene end by 0 bases; junction bases not matched to a gene: 3. CDR3 nucleotide sequence: TGTGCCAGTAGTACTTGGGACAGCTCCTACGAGCAGTACTTC. Protein product: CASSTWDSSYEQYF.

The gene calls are TRBV12-3 or TRBV12-4 and TRBJ1-1, with D perhaps TRBD1 (5 bases). V lost 6 bases, J lost 0 bases, and 8 bases lay in between. The CDR3 sequence is 13 residues long. The CDR3 is CASRYRLNTEAFF. The CDR3 region has the DNA TGTGCCAGCAGATACAGGCTGAACACTGAAGCTTTCTTT.

V usage is TRBV24-1 and J usage is TRBJ2-3; 9 nucleotides align to TRBD2. Germline V lookup: CDR1 KGHDR, CDR2 SFDVKD. This CDR3 region has 16 residues. Unmatched junction bases numbered 3, after V lost 2 bases and J lost 1 base. DNA of the CDR3: TGTGCCACCAGTGATTCTAGCGGGGTCCGCACAGATACGCAGTATTTT. Amino acid sequence: CATSDSSGVRTDTQYF.

This chain links TRBV11-2 with TRBJ2-7, with D maybe TRBD2 (9 bases). V lost 1 base and J 6 bases, leaving 16 bases between the germline ends. CDR1 is SGHAT, CDR2 FQNNGV, per germline. CDR3 length equals 15 residues. The CDR3 loop is CASSLVTSGQGEQYF. CDR3 DNA sequence: TGTGCCAGCAGCTTAGTGACTAGCGGACAGGGCGAGCAGTACTTC. The full variable domain, completed using reference TRBV11-2 and TRBJ2-7, is EAGVAQSPRYKIIEKRQSVAFWCNPISGHATLYWYQQILGQGPKLLIQFQNNGVVDDSQLPKDRFSAERLKGVDSTLKIQPAKLEDSAVYLCASSLVTSGQGEQYFGPGTRLTVT.

This clonotype was recorded at least ten times. The rearrangement joins TRBV28 to TRBJ2-7, with TRBD1 identical over 8 bases. The ends lost 4 bases at V and 2 bases at J; junction bases unmatched: 10. The germline V gene encodes CDR1 MDHEN and CDR2 SYDVKM. The CDR3 contains 16 residues. The CDR3 protein is CASSSGQGFLPYEQYF. CDR3 nucleotides: TGTGCCAGCAGTTCAGGACAGGGCTTTCTTCCCTACGAGCAGTACTTC.

This clonotype was counted at least ten times. This sequence joins TRBV6-1 and TRBJ2-1, with D perhaps given as TRBD1 or TRBD2 (6 bases each). The length of the CDR3 is 15 residues. Germline CDR1 and CDR2: MNHNS and SASEGT. The germline V and J ends were trimmed by 7 bases and 4 bases, with 17 bases remaining between them. The CDR3 here is CASTSDRLFYNEQFF. The CDR3 DNA follows: TGTGCCAGCACTAGCGACAGGTTATTTTACAATGAGCAGTTCTTC.

In its sample, this clonotype was seen a few times. The CDR3 DNA reads TGCGCCAGCAGCGTGGACAGGGGATCCACTGAAGCTTTCTTT. As protein: CASSVDRGSTEAFF. The chain joins TRBV5-1 to TRBJ1-1, with 9 bases fitting TRBD1. V shed 4 bases, J shed 4 bases, and the junction held 5 bases outside the gene matches. The CDR3 sequence is 14 residues long. Per germline, CDR1 SGHRS and CDR2 YFSETQ.

The chain carries TRBV12-3 or TRBV12-4 and TRBJ1-2; D not resolved. This CDR3 has 15 amino acids. The V end lost 2 bases, the J end lost 3 bases, and 13 bases lay between the germline ends. CDR3 loop: CASSLKAGRHYGYTF. The CDR3 DNA is TGTGCCAGCAGTTTAAAGGCAGGAAGACACTATGGCTACACCTTC.

The J gene is TRBJ1-5, the V gene TRBV7-2, with D perhaps matching TRBD1 (6 bases). Between the trimmed V and J ends, which lost 5 bases and 9 bases, there was a span of 20 bases. The CDR3 runs 15 residues. Per germline, CDR1 SGHTA and CDR2 FQGNSA. The CDR3 sequence is CASSETEGGLGPQHF. The CDR3 bases are TGTGCCAGCAGCGAGACAGAGGGGGGGCTAGGGCCCCAGCATTTT.

There are many counts of this clonotype. CDR3 coding DNA: TGTGCCAGCAGCTTACTAGGGGCTGGCTACACCTTC. Translation gives CASSLLGAGYTF. The V gene is TRBV7-2, the J gene TRBJ1-2; the D gene is possibly TRBD1 (5 bases). Germline V gives CDR1 SGHTA, CDR2 FQGNSA. This CDR3 spans 12 amino acids. V gave up 2 bases and J gave up 7 bases, with 8 bases separating them.

This clonotype was observed a few times. The V gene is TRBV7-2, the J gene TRBJ2-3; 11 bases match TRBD2. V gave up 8 bases and J gave up 2 bases; unmatched junction bases: 9. Germline-derived CDR1 and CDR2 are SGHTA and FQGNSA. The length of the CDR3 is 16 residues. CDR3 in amino acids: CASEELAGDSTDTQYF. DNA for the CDR3: TGTGCCAGCGAAGAACTAGCGGGGGATTCCACAGATACGCAGTATTTT.

This clonotype was seen a handful of times. The chain combines TRBV28 with TRBJ1-4; D is possibly TRBD1 (6 bases). CDR3 size: 15 residues. CDR1 and CDR2 (germline): MDHEN, SYDVKM. The V end was cut by 6 bases, the J end by 6 bases, with 17 bases between. The CDR3 region is CASSIRGRGDEKLFF. Here the CDR3 DNA reads TGTGCCAGCAGCATCCGGGGGAGGGGGGATGAAAAACTGTTTTTT.

This clonotype was seen many times. The V and J genes are TRBV20-1 and TRBJ2-7; 8 nucleotides agree with TRBD1. The CDR3 runs to 12 residues. V lost 5 bases to trimming and J lost 5 bases; unmatched junction nucleotides: 5. CDR1 DFQATT and CDR2 SNEGSKA come from the germline V gene (reference sequence). CDR3 sequence reads: CSAGGQGHEQYF. DNA for the CDR3: TGCAGTGCTGGCGGACAGGGCCACGAGCAGTACTTC.

This clonotype has just a few counts. J is TRBJ2-5 and V is TRBV5-1; 7 bases align to TRBD2. This CDR3 is built from 17 residues. V shed 4 bases and J 1 base; nucleotides not matched to a gene: 13. The germline gives CDR1 SGHRS, CDR2 YFSETQ. In DNA, the CDR3 is TGCGCCAGCAGCGGTCTGTCTGGTAGCGGGTTCCAAGAGACCCAGTACTTC. The encoded protein is CASSGLSGSGFQETQYF.

J is TRBJ2-5 and V is TRBV5-4; unclear D gene. Germline CDR1 SGHNT, CDR2 YYREEE (reference sequence). The CDR3 spans 14 residues. V was clipped by 0 bases and J by 5 bases, with 11 bases between them. The CDR3 sequence is CASSLGPGGETQYF. CDR3 DNA sequence: TGTGCCAGCAGCTTGGGTCCGGGTGGGGAGACCCAGTACTTC.

This clonotype was counted ten times or more. The chain links TRBV4-2 to TRBJ1-1, with D tentatively TRBD1 (6 bases). Germline CDR1 reads LGHNA; CDR2 reads YNFKEQ. V shed 4 bases and J shed 1 base, with 19 bases lying between them. This CDR3 has 17 residues. This CDR3 is CASSLIGRRGPNTEAFF. The DNA for the CDR3 is TGTGCCAGCAGCCTCATCGGTAGGCGGGGGCCGAACACTGAAGCTTTCTTT.

Ten or more counts support this clonotype. V and J are TRBV12-3 or TRBV12-4 and TRBJ2-2; 8 nucleotides agree with TRBD2. Unmatched junction bases numbered 0, after V lost 2 bases and J lost 1 base. The CDR3 runs to 15 residues. The CDR3 region is CASSLTSGNTGELFF. CDR3 nucleotides: TGTGCCAGCAGTTTAACTAGCGGGAACACCGGGGAGCTGTTTTTT.

This clonotype has ten or more counts. J is TRBJ2-7 and V is TRBV6-5, with 9 bases matching TRBD2. J was trimmed by 4 bases and V by 0 bases; bases with no gene match: 7. The CDR3 is 16 residues long. Germline CDR1 reads MNHEY; CDR2 reads SVGAGI. The CDR3 region has the DNA TGTGCCAGCAGTTACTCTAACAGCGGGGGGTATTACGAGCAGTACTTC. Protein: CASSYSNSGGYYEQYF.

This clonotype was recorded a few times. This chain uses TRBV20-1 with TRBJ2-5; D is perhaps TRBD1 (6 bases). From germline, CDR1 is DFQATT and CDR2 SNEGSKA (reference sequence). CDR3 length equals 14 residues. V gave up 6 bases and J gave up 4 bases, with 18 bases separating them. The CDR3 nucleotides are TGCAGTGCCCTTAAGGGGGTGGGGATAGAGACCCAGTACTTC. This gives the protein CSALKGVGIETQYF.

Details on this clonotype: This may arise from a read error, as a much more abundant clone is one base away. The CDR3 ends on some other residue instead of the conserved phenylalanine or tryptophan, so this is likely a read error. The V call is TRBV7-2, the J call TRBJ1-1, with a possible D match to TRBD1 (5 bases). CDR1 is SGHTA, CDR2 FQGNSA, per germline. V lost 4 bases and J 0 bases, leaving 15 bases between the germline ends. This CDR3 spans 16 amino acids. CDR3: CASSSQASPLNTEAFS. CDR3 sequence (DNA): TGTGCCAGCAGCTCACAGGCCTCGCCTCTGAACACTGAAGCTTTCTCT.

V gene TRBV6-1 combines with J gene TRBJ2-2, with D possibly being TRBD2 (6 bases). The CDR3 is 14 residues long. CDR1 is MNHNS and CDR2 is SASEGT in the germline V gene. The V gene lost 5 bases and the J gene lost 2 bases, with 9 bases spanning the gap. Here the CDR3 DNA reads TGTGCCAGCAGTCGGGAGAGCAACACCGGGGAGCTGTTTTTT. It yields the protein CASSRESNTGELFF.

The CDR3 DNA is TGCAGTGCTTCGGGGGCATCGGACACTGAAGCTTTCTTT. Translation gives CSASGASDTEAFF. This chain links TRBV20-1 with TRBJ1-1; D perhaps matches TRBD1 (6 bases). This CDR3 is 13 amino acids long. Germline lookup yields CDR1 DFQATT and CDR2 SNEGSKA (reference sequence). The V end lost 5 bases, the J end lost 3 bases, and 13 bases lay between the germline ends.

This clonotype was seen at least ten times. This chain connects TRBV4-1 to TRBJ2-7, with no clear D. The CDR3 is made up of 13 amino acids. Deletions cut 4 bases from V and 1 base from J, with 8 bases between. Germline values: CDR1 MGHRA, CDR2 YSYEKL. CDR3 in DNA: TGCGCCAGCAGCCCCGGCTCTTCCTACGAGCAGTACTTC. Its translation is CASSPGSSYEQYF.

This clonotype was counted many times. The chain uses TRBV19 and TRBJ1-1, with TRBD1 as a possible D gene (6 bases). Trimming cost V 2 bases and J 9 bases, with 13 bases left between them. Germline CDR1 is LNHDA and CDR2 is SQIVND (reference sequence). This CDR3 is built from 13 residues. CDR3 DNA: TGTGCCAGTAGTATACCTAAACAGGGTAAAGCTTTCTTT. This sequence encodes CASSIPKQGKAFF. The whole variable domain, remainder taken from reference TRBV19 and TRBJ1-1, is DGGITQSPKYLFRKEGQNVTLSCEQNLNHDAMYWYRQDPGQGLRLIYYSQIVNDFQKGDIAEGYSVSREKKESFPLTVTSAQKNPTAFYLCASSIPKQGKAFFGQGTRLTVV.

This clonotype came up a few times. The CDR3: CASSLAQVYTDTQYF. The CDR3 DNA reads TGTGCCAGCAGCTTAGCGCAGGTCTACACAGATACGCAGTATTTT. This chain links TRBV7-6 with TRBJ2-3; unclear D gene. Germline values: CDR1 SGHVS, CDR2 FNYEAQ. Trimming shortened V by 0 bases and J by 2 bases, and 9 bases separated the two germline ends. The CDR3 covers 15 residues.

In its sample, this clonotype was seen many times. This chain connects TRBV7-3 to TRBJ2-3; no clear D. This CDR3 is 16 amino acids long. Trimming shortened V by 5 bases and J by 1 base, and 16 bases separated the two germline ends. From germline, CDR1 is SGHTA and CDR2 FQGTGA. The CDR3 coding sequence is TGTGCCAGCAGCCAATCGTACACCTTGGGCACAGATACGCAGTATTTT. It specifies CASSQSYTLGTDTQYF.

The sample holds many counts of this clonotype. V gene TRBV4-3 combines with J gene TRBJ1-1; no clear D gene. CDR1 is LGHNA and CDR2 is YSLEER in the germline V gene. The CDR3 runs to 16 residues. V gave up 6 bases and J gave up 1 base, with 18 bases separating them. CDR3: CASRTNSRPSNTEAFF. The CDR3 region has the DNA TGCGCCAGCAGGACGAATAGTAGGCCCTCGAACACTGAAGCTTTCTTT.

V and J are TRBV3-1 and TRBJ1-1; no clear D. Deletions cut 2 bases from V and 5 bases from J, with 6 bases between. This CDR3 has 12 amino acids. Germline values: CDR1 LGHDT, CDR2 YNNKEL (reference sequence). For the CDR3, the DNA is TGTGCCAGCAGCCAATCCAAAACTGAAGCTTTCTTT. Translated, it gives CASSQSKTEAFF.

This clonotype has more than one count but fewer than ten. The chain recombines TRBV9 with TRBJ1-2; 7 bases line up with TRBD1. This CDR3 is 15 amino acids long. The trim removed 4 bases at V and 4 bases at J, leaving 10 bases unmatched. Germline lookup yields CDR1 SGDLS and CDR2 YYNGEE. The chain's CDR3 is CASSPSTGTSYGYTF. The CDR3 coding sequence is TGTGCCAGCAGCCCGTCGACAGGGACCTCCTATGGCTACACCTTC.

This clonotype was detected only a few times. The V call is TRBV7-6, the J call TRBJ2-5; no reliable D call. Germline V gene data show CDR1 as SGHVS and CDR2 as FNYEAQ. Trimming stripped 0 bases from V and 5 bases from J, with 7 bases between. The CDR3 extends over 13 amino acids. The CDR3: CASSLATSETQYF. In DNA form, the CDR3 reads TGTGCCAGCAGCTTAGCTACCTCGGAGACCCAGTACTTC.

This clonotype was seen a few times. This CDR3 is CASRGSAMDAEAFF. The CDR3 nucleotides read TGTGCCAGCCGGGGGTCAGCCATGGACGCTGAAGCTTTCTTT. This rearrangement joins TRBV6-1 to TRBJ1-1, with a tentative D call TRBD1 (5 bases). V was shortened by 8 bases and J by 6 bases, with 19 bases between the two germline ends. Germline V CDR1 and CDR2: MNHNS, SASEGT. The CDR3 has 14 residues.